This TCR beta chain was retrieved from a study of blood T cell repertoires in COVID-19. Study-level information: Acute-phase and convalescent COVID-19 samples originated in the United States, Italy and Spain. Nucleic acid was either cDNA or gDNA, and it came from T cells, B-cell-depleted T cells, or PBMCs.

Original methodology: Reference gene primers were amplified, and this amplification served to estimate nucleated cell counts. The method was immunoSEQ multiplex PCR; TCRdb's version includes in-frame clones alone and lacks a portion of them. V, J and clone size are taken as reported in that table, and D and trimming were inferred from the DNA itself. The sample contains about 170,000 clones, approximately 84% of which appear only once. The receptor was derived from a woman older than 75 with COVID-19, enrolled during active disease. The specimen was peripheral blood.

The CDR3 DNA reads TGTGCCAGCCGACAGGGTTACTCTGGGGCCAACGTCCTGACTTTC. Translation gives CASRQGYSGANVLTF. The rearrangement joins TRBV27 to TRBJ2-6, with 7 bases identical to TRBD1. V was clipped by 8 bases and J by 0 bases; unmatched bases: 4. Germline V gene data show CDR1 as MNHEY and CDR2 as SMNVEV (reference sequence). The length of the CDR3 is 15 residues.